Only a few counts were recorded for the clone carrying this TCR beta chain. The antigen is unknown. These data belong to a study of vaccination effects on CD4 cells after COVID-19. General study points: Infection-derived and vaccine-derived clones contracted markedly late after vaccination.

With the ViraFEST assay, the study expanded antigen-specific CD4+ T cells using viral peptide pools, then sequenced them. Culturing for about 10 days preceded CD4+ T cell isolation. Their SARS-CoV-2 infection, verified by PCR, occurred between March and December 2020. About 2 million PBMC were seeded per well and grown in the presence of 10 IU/ml IL-2 and around 10 ug/ml peptides. Germline V gives CDR1 LNHDA, CDR2 SQIVND (reference sequence). V was cut by 5 bases and J by 10 bases, with 11 bases left in between. CDR3 size: 11 residues. The assay was immunoSEQ multiplex PCR, and TCRdb's table has in-frame clones only and misses some. The data contain tens of thousands of clones, about 78% of them singletons.

Specimen: CD4+ T cells from PBMCs cultured with HCoV-NL63 spike peptides, collected before COVID-19 vaccination. The clonotype was recovered from a human donor who had a prior SARS-CoV-2 infection. The genes are TRBV19 and TRBJ1-1; D gene unclear. Here the CDR3 reads CASSSLGGAFF. The CDR3, as DNA: TGTGCCAGTAGTTCCTTAGGAGGAGCTTTCTTT.